Listed below are T cell receptor beta chains from one sample, sequenced in a study of cytomegalovirus exposure and HLA in healthy donors. TCRdb's copy holds only in-frame clones and misses some; the assay was immunoSEQ multiplex PCR. The sample has about 86,000 clones, roughly 80% seen once. The source material was PBMCs. Receptors originate from a woman aged 45-60 years in good health and CMV-seropositive. Each CDR3 is given with its conserved first and last residue. Each record gives: J gene, clone size, V gene, CDR3 length, D gene, CDR3 protein, CDR3 DNA. The D gene is left open where the match is weak. Not all rows give a size; the values are once, few, many and, for expanded clones, a class.

j_call: TRBJ2-3
clone_size: few
v_call: TRBV4-1
cdr3_length: 18
d_call: TRBD2
cdr3_aa: CASSTPRESGSSADTQYF
cdr3_nt: TGCGCCAGCAGCACCCCCCGGGAGAGCGGGAGTTCCGCAGATACGCAGTATTTT

j_call: TRBJ1-5
clone_size: NA
v_call: TRBV27
cdr3_length: 15
d_call: TRBD1
cdr3_aa: CASSSSGGNNQPQHF
cdr3_nt: TGTGCCAGCAGTTCCTCAGGGGGCAACAATCAGCCCCAGCATTTT

j_call: TRBJ1-5
clone_size: NA
v_call: TRBV18
cdr3_length: 15
d_call: NA
cdr3_aa: CASSRLQGQNQPQHF
cdr3_nt: TGTGCCAGCTCACGACTTCAGGGTCAAAATCAGCCCCAGCATTTT

j_call: TRBJ1-5
clone_size: NA
v_call: TRBV7-2
cdr3_length: 14
d_call: TRBD1
cdr3_aa: CASSSGGGNQPQHF
cdr3_nt: TGTGCCAGCAGCTCAGGGGGCGGCAATCAGCCCCAGCATTTT

j_call: TRBJ2-3
clone_size: NA
v_call: TRBV9
cdr3_length: 14
d_call: NA
cdr3_aa: CASSVATRGGTQYF
cdr3_nt: TGTGCCAGCAGCGTAGCTACTAGAGGTGGCACGCAGTATTTT

j_call: TRBJ1-1
clone_size: NA
v_call: TRBV25-1
cdr3_length: 12
d_call: NA
cdr3_aa: CASVTRNTEAFF
cdr3_nt: TGTGCCAGCGTGACAAGGAACACTGAAGCTTTCTTT

j_call: TRBJ1-5
clone_size: NA
v_call: TRBV28
cdr3_length: 15
d_call: TRBD1
cdr3_aa: CASSKQGLANQPQHF
cdr3_nt: TGTGCCAGCAGTAAACAGGGGTTGGCGAATCAGCCCCAGCATTTT

j_call: TRBJ2-1
clone_size: few
v_call: TRBV27
cdr3_length: 13
d_call: TRBD2
cdr3_aa: CASSSTSGNEQFF
cdr3_nt: TGTGCCAGCAGTTCCACTAGCGGCAATGAGCAGTTCTTC

j_call: TRBJ1-4
clone_size: NA
v_call: TRBV18
cdr3_length: 15
d_call: NA
cdr3_aa: CASATVAGDNEKLFF
cdr3_nt: TGTGCCAGCGCCACAGTGGCAGGCGATAATGAAAAACTGTTTTTT

j_call: TRBJ2-1
clone_size: NA
v_call: TRBV5-6
cdr3_length: 15
d_call: TRBD1
cdr3_aa: CASSPRDRDRNEQFF
cdr3_nt: TGTGCCAGCAGCCCGAGGGACAGGGATCGTAATGAGCAGTTCTTC

j_call: TRBJ1-4
clone_size: NA
v_call: TRBV6-1
cdr3_length: 14
d_call: NA
cdr3_aa: CASSVGGLNEKLFF
cdr3_nt: TGTGCCAGCAGTGTCGGTGGGCTTAATGAAAAACTGTTTTTT

j_call: TRBJ2-5
clone_size: NA
v_call: TRBV15
cdr3_length: 15
d_call: TRBD2
cdr3_aa: CATSLLAGRGETQYF
cdr3_nt: TGTGCCACCAGCCTACTAGCGGGACGGGGGGAGACCCAGTACTTC

j_call: TRBJ2-2
clone_size: NA
v_call: TRBV4-2
cdr3_length: 11
d_call: NA
cdr3_aa: CASSQLGELFF
cdr3_nt: TGTGCCAGCAGCCAACTCGGGGAGCTGTTTTTT

j_call: TRBJ2-3
clone_size: NA
v_call: TRBV9
cdr3_length: 16
d_call: TRBD2
cdr3_aa: CASSPRGDQVADTQYF
cdr3_nt: TGTGCCAGCAGCCCTCGGGGGGACCAGGTCGCAGATACGCAGTATTTT

j_call: TRBJ1-3
clone_size: once
v_call: TRBV6-1
cdr3_length: 12
d_call: TRBD1
cdr3_aa: CASSEMTGFRIF
cdr3_nt: TGTGCCAGCAGTGAAATGACAGGGTTCAGGATTTTT

j_call: TRBJ2-1
clone_size: NA
v_call: TRBV5-6
cdr3_length: 15
d_call: TRBD2
cdr3_aa: CASSLSTSGSGEQFF
cdr3_nt: TGTGCCAGCAGCTTATCGACTAGCGGGAGCGGTGAGCAGTTCTTC

j_call: TRBJ2-7
clone_size: NA
v_call: TRBV5-4
cdr3_length: 15
d_call: TRBD2
cdr3_aa: CASSSQSGATYEQYF
cdr3_nt: TGTGCCAGCAGCTCCCAGAGCGGGGCTACCTACGAGCAGTACTTC

j_call: TRBJ2-2
clone_size: NA
v_call: TRBV5-6
cdr3_length: 19
d_call: TRBD2
cdr3_aa: CASSSGTSPYSIVPGELFF
cdr3_nt: TGTGCCAGCAGTTCCGGGACTAGCCCCTATAGTATAGTACCCGGGGAGCTGTTTTTT

j_call: TRBJ1-1
clone_size: few
v_call: TRBV6-1
cdr3_length: 14
d_call: NA
cdr3_aa: CASRGGGLNTEAFF
cdr3_nt: TGTGCCAGCAGGGGTGGGGGACTAAACACTGAAGCTTTCTTT

j_call: TRBJ2-7
clone_size: many
v_call: TRBV2
cdr3_length: 14
d_call: NA
cdr3_aa: CASSEALSSSLRDF
cdr3_nt: TGTGCCAGCAGTGAAGCGCTTTCCTCCAGCCTCAGGGACTTC

j_call: TRBJ2-3
clone_size: NA
v_call: TRBV28
cdr3_length: 16
d_call: TRBD2
cdr3_aa: CASSFQAGGMTDTQYF
cdr3_nt: TGTGCCAGCAGTTTTCAAGCGGGAGGGATGACAGATACGCAGTATTTT

j_call: TRBJ1-4
clone_size: NA
v_call: TRBV15
cdr3_length: 14
d_call: TRBD1
cdr3_aa: CATSRVGGGEKLFF
cdr3_nt: TGTGCCACCAGCAGAGTAGGGGGCGGTGAAAAACTGTTTTTT

j_call: TRBJ1-5
clone_size: few
v_call: TRBV28
cdr3_length: 16
d_call: NA
cdr3_aa: CATAPPGRGSNQPQHF
cdr3_nt: TGTGCCACCGCCCCCCCCGGCAGGGGCAGCAATCAGCCCCAGCATTTT

j_call: TRBJ2-1
clone_size: NA
v_call: TRBV29-1
cdr3_length: 15
d_call: TRBD1
cdr3_aa: CSVEGGTGIYNEQFF
cdr3_nt: TGCAGCGTTGAGGGGGGGACAGGGATATACAATGAGCAGTTCTTC

j_call: TRBJ2-7
clone_size: NA
v_call: TRBV2
cdr3_length: 15
d_call: TRBD2
cdr3_aa: CASRLLAGGPYEQYF
cdr3_nt: TGTGCCAGCAGACTACTAGCGGGAGGACCCTACGAGCAGTACTTC

j_call: TRBJ1-1
clone_size: NA
v_call: TRBV7-9
cdr3_length: 13
d_call: NA
cdr3_aa: CASSLEVYREAFF
cdr3_nt: TGTGCCAGCAGCTTAGAAGTTTACAGGGAAGCTTTCTTT

j_call: TRBJ1-1
clone_size: NA
v_call: TRBV7-9
cdr3_length: 14
d_call: NA
cdr3_aa: CASSLSEMNTEAFF
cdr3_nt: TGTGCCAGCAGCCTTAGCGAGATGAACACTGAAGCTTTCTTT

j_call: TRBJ2-2
clone_size: NA
v_call: TRBV4-1
cdr3_length: 17
d_call: TRBD2
cdr3_aa: CASSQDRAGANTGELFF
cdr3_nt: TGCGCCAGCAGCCAAGACCGAGCGGGAGCGAACACCGGGGAGCTGTTTTTT

j_call: TRBJ2-7
clone_size: few
v_call: TRBV15
cdr3_length: 12
d_call: NA
cdr3_aa: CATSEGVYEQYF
cdr3_nt: TGTGCCACCAGCGAGGGGGTATACGAGCAGTACTTC

j_call: TRBJ1-5
clone_size: NA
v_call: TRBV4-1
cdr3_length: 15
d_call: TRBD1
cdr3_aa: CASSQDQQGYQPQHF
cdr3_nt: TGCGCCAGCAGCCAAGACCAACAGGGGTATCAGCCCCAGCATTTT

j_call: TRBJ1-1
clone_size: NA
v_call: TRBV6-6
cdr3_length: 14
d_call: TRBD1
cdr3_aa: CASTITGGSTEAFF
cdr3_nt: TGTGCCAGCACCATTACAGGGGGATCTACTGAAGCTTTCTTT

j_call: TRBJ2-2
clone_size: NA
v_call: TRBV12-5
cdr3_length: 17
d_call: TRBD2
cdr3_aa: CASGLTAGARVTGELFF
cdr3_nt: TGTGCTAGTGGTTTGACGGCGGGAGCGCGGGTCACCGGGGAGCTGTTTTTT

j_call: TRBJ2-3
clone_size: NA
v_call: TRBV6-4
cdr3_length: 14
d_call: TRBD2
cdr3_aa: CASSPSGRVDTQYF
cdr3_nt: TGTGCCAGCAGTCCTAGCGGGAGGGTGGATACGCAGTATTTT

j_call: TRBJ1-5
clone_size: NA
v_call: TRBV30
cdr3_length: 13
d_call: NA
cdr3_aa: CAWSGQGPQPQHF
cdr3_nt: TGTGCCTGGAGCGGTCAGGGTCCTCAGCCCCAGCATTTT

j_call: TRBJ2-1
clone_size: few
v_call: TRBV29-1
cdr3_length: 13
d_call: TRBD2
cdr3_aa: CSVRLAGGREQFF
cdr3_nt: TGCAGCGTCCGACTAGCGGGAGGAAGAGAGCAGTTCTTC

j_call: TRBJ2-6
clone_size: NA
v_call: TRBV5-4
cdr3_length: 15
d_call: NA
cdr3_aa: CASSLGGLGANVLTF
cdr3_nt: TGTGCCAGCAGCCTGGGGGGGCTTGGGGCCAACGTCCTGACTTTC

j_call: TRBJ1-1
clone_size: NA
v_call: TRBV27
cdr3_length: 15
d_call: TRBD1
cdr3_aa: CASSLQQGRGTEAFF
cdr3_nt: TGTGCCAGCAGTTTACAACAGGGGCGTGGGACTGAAGCTTTCTTT

j_call: TRBJ2-7
clone_size: NA
v_call: TRBV2
cdr3_length: 15
d_call: TRBD1
cdr3_aa: CASSLPGQVFTEQYF
cdr3_nt: TGTGCCAGCAGTCTACCGGGACAGGTTTTCACGGAGCAGTACTTC

j_call: TRBJ2-7
clone_size: NA
v_call: TRBV27
cdr3_length: 14
d_call: NA
cdr3_aa: CASSFSGVGYEQYF
cdr3_nt: TGTGCCAGCAGTTTTTCCGGGGTAGGCTACGAGCAGTACTTC

j_call: TRBJ2-3
clone_size: once
v_call: TRBV6-1
cdr3_length: 14
d_call: TRBD2
cdr3_aa: CASILSGGVDTQYF
cdr3_nt: TGTGCCAGCATTCTTAGCGGGGGGGTGGATACGCAGTATTTT

j_call: TRBJ2-1
clone_size: NA
v_call: TRBV2
cdr3_length: 15
d_call: NA
cdr3_aa: CASLPRENSYNEQFF
cdr3_nt: TGTGCCAGCCTGCCTCGGGAGAACTCCTACAATGAGCAGTTCTTC

j_call: TRBJ2-2
clone_size: NA
v_call: TRBV30
cdr3_length: 12
d_call: NA
cdr3_aa: CAWRHSTGELFF
cdr3_nt: TGTGCCTGGAGACACAGTACCGGGGAGCTGTTTTTT

j_call: TRBJ1-1
clone_size: NA
v_call: TRBV27
cdr3_length: 13
d_call: NA
cdr3_aa: CASSLRGNTEAFF
cdr3_nt: TGTGCCAGCAGTTTAAGGGGGAACACTGAAGCTTTCTTT

j_call: TRBJ2-1
clone_size: NA
v_call: TRBV2
cdr3_length: 15
d_call: TRBD1
cdr3_aa: CASRRGQGFDNEQFF
cdr3_nt: TGTGCCAGCAGGCGGGGACAGGGGTTCGACAATGAGCAGTTCTTC

j_call: TRBJ2-1
clone_size: NA
v_call: TRBV6-4
cdr3_length: 15
d_call: TRBD2
cdr3_aa: CASSRSSGRGNEQFF
cdr3_nt: TGTGCCAGCAGTAGATCTAGCGGGAGGGGGAATGAGCAGTTCTTC

j_call: TRBJ1-3
clone_size: NA
v_call: TRBV6-6
cdr3_length: 11
d_call: TRBD1
cdr3_aa: CASNQGETVYF
cdr3_nt: TGTGCCAGCAACCAGGGGGAAACCGTATATTTT

j_call: TRBJ1-2
clone_size: NA
v_call: TRBV28
cdr3_length: 14
d_call: NA
cdr3_aa: CASIPGLQGPGYTF
cdr3_nt: TGTGCCAGCATTCCGGGACTCCAAGGCCCTGGCTACACCTTC

j_call: TRBJ2-5
clone_size: once
v_call: TRBV7-7
cdr3_length: 15
d_call: TRBD2
cdr3_aa: CASSSGLALQETQYF
cdr3_nt: TGTGCTAGCAGCTCCGGACTAGCACTCCAAGAGACCCAGTACTTC

j_call: TRBJ1-2
clone_size: NA
v_call: TRBV30
cdr3_length: 13
d_call: TRBD1
cdr3_aa: CAWSRTGRDSYTF
cdr3_nt: TGTGCCTGGAGCCGGACAGGGCGGGATAGCTACACCTTC

j_call: TRBJ2-7
clone_size: NA
v_call: TRBV27
cdr3_length: 15
d_call: TRBD2
cdr3_aa: CASSFIAGSSYEQYF
cdr3_nt: TGTGCCAGCAGTTTCATAGCGGGATCCTCCTACGAGCAGTACTTC

j_call: TRBJ2-7
clone_size: NA
v_call: TRBV2
cdr3_length: 12
d_call: NA
cdr3_aa: CPQLVLGREQYF
cdr3_nt: TGCCCCCAGCTAGTGCTGGGTAGGGAGCAGTACTTC